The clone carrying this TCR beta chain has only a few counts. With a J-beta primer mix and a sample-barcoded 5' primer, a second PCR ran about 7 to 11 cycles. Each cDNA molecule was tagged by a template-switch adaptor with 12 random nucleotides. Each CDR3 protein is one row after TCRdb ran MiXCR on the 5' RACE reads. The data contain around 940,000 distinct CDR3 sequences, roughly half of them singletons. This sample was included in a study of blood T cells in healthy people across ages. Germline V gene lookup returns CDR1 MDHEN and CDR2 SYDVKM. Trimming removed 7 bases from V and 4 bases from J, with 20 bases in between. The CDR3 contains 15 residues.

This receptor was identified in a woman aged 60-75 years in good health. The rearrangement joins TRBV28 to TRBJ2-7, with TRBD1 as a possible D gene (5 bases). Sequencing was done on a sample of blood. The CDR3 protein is CASTPVAGSGYEQYF. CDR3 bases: TGTGCCAGCACCCCGGTTGCAGGGTCCGGATACGAGCAGTACTTC.